This TCR beta chain was retrieved from a study of blood T cell repertoires in COVID-19. Study-level information: The United States, Italy and Spain were the sources of the acute and convalescent COVID-19 samples.

CDR1 LGHNA and CDR2 YSLEER come from the germline V gene. The J segment lost 4 bases and the V segment lost 3 bases, leaving 9 bases of the junction unmatched. This CDR3 has 16 amino acids. Per the original methods: Amplification of reference gene primers was used by the study to estimate nucleated cell counts. TCRdb's copy holds only in-frame clones and misses some; the assay was immunoSEQ multiplex PCR. V and J calls and clone size come straight from that table; D and trimming were deduced from the DNA. The table has about 160,000 clones, 85% to 90% seen once. The sample consisted of peripheral blood. This chain connects TRBV4-3 to TRBJ1-2; 9 nucleotides line up with TRBD1. The receptor was derived from a woman in her 70s with acute or convalescent COVID-19. The CDR3 region has the DNA TGCGCCAGCAGCCATTATTCGGGACAGGGATCCTATGGCTACACCTTC. Protein: CASSHYSGQGSYGYTF.